This entry is about one TCR beta chain. This CDR3 has 17 residues. Trimming took off 1 base at V and 2 bases at J, with 18 bases between the two ends. Germline CDR1 is LGHNA and CDR2 is YSLEER. Amplified TCR beta CDR3 regions derived from RNA transcripts. With the HTBI primer set, the TCR CDR3 went through a first round of RT-PCR. TCRdb recomputed calls from the multiplex PCR reads with MiXCR, one row per CDR3 protein. The sample contains hundreds of thousands of distinct CDR3 sequences, roughly 14% of which appear only once. These data are taken from a study of T cells in Graves' hyperthyroidism and ophthalmopathy. Study background: Peripheral blood specimens were obtained at initial diagnosis, prior to any treatment.

Uncontrolled infection, other autoimmune disease, pregnancy or lactation disqualified patients from enrolment. The specimen sequenced was blood. This clonotype originated in a middle-aged woman with Graves' ophthalmopathy. The chain has TRBV4-3 and TRBJ2-7, with a tentative D call TRBD1 (5 bases). CDR3 amino acids: CASSQGTSAGLAYEQYF. CDR3 in DNA: TGCGCCAGCAGCCAAGGTACGAGCGCAGGGTTGGCCTACGAGCAGTACTTC.